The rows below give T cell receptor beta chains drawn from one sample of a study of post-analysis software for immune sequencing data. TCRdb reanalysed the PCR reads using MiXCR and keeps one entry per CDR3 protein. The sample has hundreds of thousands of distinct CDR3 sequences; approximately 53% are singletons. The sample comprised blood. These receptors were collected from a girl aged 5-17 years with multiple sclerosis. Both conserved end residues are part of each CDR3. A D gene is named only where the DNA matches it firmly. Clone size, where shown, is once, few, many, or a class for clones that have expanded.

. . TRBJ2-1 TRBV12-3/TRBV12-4 CASSRTNYNEQFF TGTGCCAGCAGTCGGACCAACTACAATGAGCAGTTCTTC
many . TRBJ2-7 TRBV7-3 CASSLRGGDEQYF TGTGCCAGCAGCTTACGAGGGGGGGACGAGCAGTACTTC
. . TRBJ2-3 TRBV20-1 CSALAIPGTARTDTQYF TGCAGTGCTCTAGCTATCCCCGGGACTGCGCGCACAGATACGCAGTATTTT
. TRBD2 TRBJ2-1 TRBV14 CASSQDPGLAVYNEQFF TGTGCCAGCAGCCAAGATCCGGGACTAGCGGTCTACAATGAGCAGTTCTTC
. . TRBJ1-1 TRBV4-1 CASSQDRLNTEAFF TGTGCCAGCAGCCAAGACCGACTTAACACTGAAGCTTTCTTT
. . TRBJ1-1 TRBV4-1 CASSLTRTASLTEAFF TGCGCCAGCAGCCTAACACGGACAGCGAGCCTCACTGAAGCTTTCTTT
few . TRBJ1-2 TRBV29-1 CSTRWTDGYTF TGCAGCACACGGTGGACAGATGGCTACACCTTC
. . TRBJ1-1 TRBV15 CATSTGPTNTEAFF TGTGCCACCAGCACTGGACCCACTAACACTGAAGCTTTCTTT
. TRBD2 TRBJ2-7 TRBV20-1 CSATQLGGGRAREQYF TGCAGTGCTACCCAACTAGGGGGCGGGAGGGCTCGTGAGCAGTACTTC
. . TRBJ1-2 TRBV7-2 CASSFWTFSYGYTF TGTGCCAGCAGCTTTTGGACGTTTAGTTATGGCTACACCTTC
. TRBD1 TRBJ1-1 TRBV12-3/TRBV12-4 CASRTRSTPGQGTNTEAFF TGTGCCAGCAGGACGAGATCAACCCCGGGACAGGGGACGAACACTGAAGCTTTCTTT
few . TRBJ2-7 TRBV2 CASREPGHPYF TGTGCCAGCAGAGAACCGGGACACCCGTACTTC
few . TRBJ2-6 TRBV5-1 CASTMGDSGANVLTF TGCGCCAGCACTATGGGAGACTCTGGGGCCAACGTCCTGACTTTC
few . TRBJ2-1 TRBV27 CASSLEVSDEQFF TGTGCCAGCAGTTTAGAGGTCAGCGATGAGCAGTTCTTC
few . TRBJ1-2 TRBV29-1 CSVSGRDGYTF TGCAGCGTCTCGGGGAGGGATGGCTACACCTTC
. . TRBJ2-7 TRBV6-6 CASMDDGVTYEQYF TGTGCCAGCATGGACGATGGGGTAACCTACGAGCAGTACTTC
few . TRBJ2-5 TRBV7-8 CASSSRRARQETQYF TGTGCCAGCAGCTCAAGAAGGGCCAGACAAGAGACCCAGTACTTC
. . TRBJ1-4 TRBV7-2 CASSFKEGGIGNNEKLFF TGTGCCAGCAGCTTTAAGGAAGGAGGGATCGGGAATAATGAAAAACTGTTTTTT
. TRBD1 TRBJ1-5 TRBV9 CASSVGQGMNQPQHF TGTGCCAGCAGCGTAGGACAGGGGATGAATCAGCCCCAGCATTTT
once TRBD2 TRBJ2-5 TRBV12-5 CASGSTTGLRKYF TGTGCTAGTGGTTCCACCACGGGACTAAGAAAGTACTTC
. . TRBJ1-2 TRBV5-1 CASSLRDGPYGYTF TGCGCCAGCAGCCTCCGGGACGGGCCATATGGCTACACCTTC
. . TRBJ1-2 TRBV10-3 CAISEPVHYGYTF TGTGCCATCAGTGAGCCAGTTCACTATGGCTACACCTTC
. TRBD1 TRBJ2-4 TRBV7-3 CASSPGTGMDKNIQYF TGTGCCAGCAGCCCCGGGACAGGGATGGACAAAAACATTCAGTACTTC
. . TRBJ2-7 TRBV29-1 CSVVVAVRYEQYF TGCAGCGTGGTTGTGGCTGTGCGGTACGAGCAGTACTTC
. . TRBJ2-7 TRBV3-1 CASSQASGYGDEQYF TGTGCCAGCAGCCAAGCGTCCGGGTATGGCGACGAGCAGTACTTC
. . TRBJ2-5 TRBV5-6 CASSFAQHNEQYF TGTGCCAGCAGCTTTGCACAGCACAATGAGCAGTACTTC
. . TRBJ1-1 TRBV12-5 CASGLVTGRTTEAFF TGTGCTAGTGGTTTGGTAACTGGGAGGACCACTGAAGCTTTCTTT
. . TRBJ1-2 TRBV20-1 CSARDLTRVNYGYTF TGCAGTGCTAGAGATTTGACCAGGGTTAACTATGGCTACACCTTC
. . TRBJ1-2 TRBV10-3 CAISVGHYGYTF TGTGCCATCAGTGTGGGCCACTATGGCTACACCTTC
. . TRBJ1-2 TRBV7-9 CASSLSASSGAYGYTF TGTGCCAGCAGCTTATCTGCGTCTTCGGGGGCGTATGGCTACACCTTC
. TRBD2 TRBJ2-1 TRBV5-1 CASSLVQFLGLENEQFF TGCGCCAGCAGCTTGGTACAGTTTCTGGGACTAGAGAATGAGCAGTTCTTC
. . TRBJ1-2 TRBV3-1 CASSQDTGHSNYGYTF TGTGCCAGCAGCCAAGATACAGGCCATTCTAACTATGGCTACACCTTC
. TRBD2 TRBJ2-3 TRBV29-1 CSVGTSGGFTDTQYF TGCAGCGTTGGGACTAGCGGAGGGTTCACAGATACGCAGTATTTT
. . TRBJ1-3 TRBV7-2 CASSLRMSSGNTIYF TGTGCCAGCAGCTTACGCATGAGCTCTGGAAACACCATATATTTT
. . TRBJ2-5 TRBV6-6 CASSIGGQETQYF TGTGCCAGCAGTATAGGCGGGCAAGAGACCCAGTACTTC
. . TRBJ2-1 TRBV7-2 CASSLGWGTWNEQFF TGTGCCAGCAGCTTAGGGTGGGGGACATGGAATGAGCAGTTCTTC
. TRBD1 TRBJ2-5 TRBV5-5 CASSRGQGVSETQYF TGTGCCAGCAGCCGAGGACAGGGTGTTTCGGAGACCCAGTACTTC
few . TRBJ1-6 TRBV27 CASSLEPGQHSPLHF TGTGCCAGCAGTTTGGAACCGGGACAACATTCACCCCTCCACTTT
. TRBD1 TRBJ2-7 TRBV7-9 CASSRDPGQGTYEQYF TGTGCCAGCAGCCGAGATCCGGGACAGGGGACCTACGAGCAGTACTTC
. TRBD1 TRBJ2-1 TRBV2 CARLQGSYNEQFF TGTGCCAGGTTACAGGGGTCCTACAATGAGCAGTTCTTC
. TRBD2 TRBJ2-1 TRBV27 CASSFSPGLVYNEQFF TGTGCCAGCAGTTTTTCCCCGGGACTAGTCTACAATGAGCAGTTCTTC
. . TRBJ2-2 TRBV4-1 CASSQEGGDTGELFF TGCGCCAGCAGCCAAGAGGGCGGGGACACCGGGGAGCTGTTTTTT
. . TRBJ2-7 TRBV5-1 CASSGGTGAKGVYEQYF TGCGCCAGCAGCGGGGGCACCGGGGCGAAGGGGGTTTACGAGCAGTACTTC
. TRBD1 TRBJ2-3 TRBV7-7 CASSAGQGGTDTQYF TGTGCCAGCAGTGCCGGACAGGGTGGCACAGATACGCAGTATTTT
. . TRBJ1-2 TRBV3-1 CASSPRDGGYGYTF TGTGCCAGCAGCCCCCGGGACGGCGGGTATGGCTACACCTTC
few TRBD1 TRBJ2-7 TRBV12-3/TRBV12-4 CASSLRQGGDYEQYF TGTGCCAGCAGCCTCCGACAGGGTGGGGACTACGAGCAGTACTTC
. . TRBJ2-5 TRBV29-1 CSVEVGPAGETQYF TGCAGCGTTGAAGTAGGGCCGGCGGGTGAGACCCAGTACTTC
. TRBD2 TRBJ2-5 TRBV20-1 CSASSTSGNNEQYF TGCAGTGCCTCTTCGACTAGCGGCAACAATGAGCAGTACTTC
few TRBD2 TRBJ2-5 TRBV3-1 CASSQAGTSQETQYF TGTGCCAGCAGCCAAGCTGGGACTAGTCAAGAGACCCAGTACTTC